This TCR beta chain was observed in a study of shared clonotypes between healthy human individuals. Study observations and caveats: The donor pool, a small one, limited the genetic and exposure-history diversity represented.

Partitioning of CD4+ cells yielded a CD45RA+ naive subset and a CD45RA-negative memory subset. Comment on this clone: Its antigen is as yet unknown.

Assay: immunoSEQ multiplex PCR; the TCRdb copy retains only in-frame clones and omits some. Of some 2,000,000 clones detected, roughly 94% appear once; the ten largest clones hold 0.13%. Germline loops: CDR1 MDHEN, CDR2 SYDVKM. The germline V and J ends were trimmed by 4 bases and 2 bases, with 9 bases remaining between them. The CDR3 contains 13 residues. This receptor was taken from a man in his late teens or twenties in good health. The chain recombines TRBV28 with TRBJ2-7; D may be TRBD2 (5 bases). The sample was naive CD4+ T cells sorted from blood. Subset denoted: CD45RA+ positively selected. The CDR3 loop is CASSSGSPYEQYF. CDR3 DNA: TGTGCCAGCAGTTCGGGAAGTCCCTACGAGCAGTACTTC.